The T cell receptor (beta chain) under discussion was sequenced for a study of cytomegalovirus exposure and HLA in healthy donors. TCRdb keeps only in-frame clones here, not all; method: immunoSEQ multiplex PCR. The sample lists 80,000 to 90,000 clones, 95% to 97% seen once, with less than 0.8% in the top ten. Findings and caveats of the study: The tendency of first-cohort TCR clusters to co-occur in the 90 to 150 validation repertoires was the finding of a later analysis.

A word on this clone: Its antigen remains unidentified.

CDR1 SGDLS and CDR2 YYNGEE come from the germline V gene. V lost 7 bases, J lost 5 bases, and 12 bases stayed unmatched. This CDR3 has 15 residues. The source is a young man in good health and CMV-seronegative. Sequenced: PBMCs. This rearrangement joins TRBV9 to TRBJ2-3, with 8 bases fitting TRBD2. The DNA of the CDR3 is TGTGCCAGCTCCCCCTTTAGCGGGACGGGAGATACGCAGTATTTT. Its translation is CASSPFSGTGDTQYF.